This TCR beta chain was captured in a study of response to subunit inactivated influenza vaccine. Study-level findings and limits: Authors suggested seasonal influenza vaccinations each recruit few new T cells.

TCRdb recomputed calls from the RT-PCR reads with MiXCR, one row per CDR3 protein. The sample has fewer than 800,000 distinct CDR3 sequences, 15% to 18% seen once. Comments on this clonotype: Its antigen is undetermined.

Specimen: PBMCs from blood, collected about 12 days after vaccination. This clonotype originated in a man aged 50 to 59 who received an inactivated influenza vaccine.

The DNA for the CDR3 is TGTGCCAGCAGTTACTCGACAGGGGCTACTAATGAGCAGTTCTTC. It encodes CASSYSTGATNEQFF. The chain recombines TRBV6-5 with TRBJ2-1; TRBD1 matches at 8 bases. CDR1 is MNHEY, CDR2 SVGAGI, per germline. The CDR3 contains 15 residues. The junction had 5 bases not matched to a gene; V was cut back by 0 bases and J by 7 bases.